This TCR beta chain was identified during a study of technical replicates of blood from a few donors. Generated by immunoSEQ multiplex PCR, the TCRdb table keeps only in-frame clones and is missing some. The table includes 60,000 to 65,000 clones, approximately 89% detected once. Trimming removed 5 bases from V and 2 bases from J; junction bases left unmatched: 5. Germline assignment: CDR1 MNHNY and CDR2 SVGAGI (reference sequence). The CDR3 spans 15 residues. The specimen was PBMCs. This receptor was identified in a human donor in good health. Some clones in this sample may be carry-over from other donors' samples. This chain uses TRBV6-6 with TRBJ1-5; TRBD1 aligns across 8 bases. CDR3 bases: TGTGCCAGCAGTCACTGGGGACAGGGCAATCAGCCCCAGCATTTT. This translates into CASSHWGQGNQPQHF.